This TCR beta chain is from a study of blood T cell repertoires in COVID-19. CDR3 size: 14 residues. Trimming took 6 bases from V and 2 from J, leaving 15 bases between them. CDR1 and CDR2 (germline): SGHRS, YFSETQ. Authors' processing steps: Researchers report that nucleated cell counts were estimated from reference gene primer amplification. Libraries were prepared by immunoSEQ multiplex PCR; TCRdb keeps only in-frame clonotypes and omits some of them. V, J and clone size derive from that table, while D and trimming were established from the DNA sequence. The sample lists around 140,000 clones, 80% to 90% occurring once.

Sequencing input: peripheral blood. This clonotype was sampled from a woman aged 50 to 65 with acute or convalescent COVID-19. The rearrangement uses TRBV5-1 and TRBJ2-7; no firm D call. CDR3 nucleotide sequence: TGCGCCAGCACTCTGTCCTCCCCCGCCTACGAGCAGTACTTC. It translates to CASTLSSPAYEQYF.